The 14 T cell receptor beta chains below all came from one sample that was sequenced in a study of CD8 T cells in ankylosing spondylitis. Overall study findings and caveats: Within ankylosing spondylitis blood, a TCR beta motif made up of seven to nine highly homologous variants appeared to be characteristic.

TCRdb used MiXCR to reprocess the 5' RACE reads, holding one entry per CDR3 protein. This table holds about 750,000 distinct CDR3 sequences, roughly 20% found once. These receptors' antigens are unknown. Material: blood, either unsorted or a sorted T cell fraction (not recorded which). These receptors were taken from a male donor with ankylosing spondylitis.

The chain carries TRBV20-1 and TRBJ2-5; D is ambiguous. V was pared by 3 bases and J by 0 bases, with 11 bases between. Germline assignment: CDR1 DFQATT and CDR2 SNEGSKA (reference sequence). The CDR3 runs 14 residues. CDR3 region: CSASVLRDQETQYF. The CDR3 nucleotides read TGCAGTGCTAGTGTACTTCGGGACCAAGAGACCCAGTACTTC.

The table lists this clonotype with a few counts. The rearrangement joins TRBV5-1 to TRBJ2-1; the D gene is possibly TRBD1 (5 bases). With 4 bases removed from V and 6 bases from J, the gap between germline ends came to 20 bases. The CDR3 consists of 16 residues. Germline values: CDR1 SGHRS, CDR2 YFSETQ. CDR3 region: CASSAQTVEPPNEQFF. CDR3 nucleotide sequence: TGCGCCAGCAGCGCGCAGACAGTAGAGCCACCCAATGAGCAGTTCTTC.

Ten or more counts support this clonotype. V gene TRBV12-3 or TRBV12-4 combines with J gene TRBJ2-5; D might be TRBD2 (8 bases). Trimming shortened V by 5 bases and J by 4 bases, and 23 bases separated the two germline ends. The CDR3 is made up of 17 amino acids. The CDR3 bases are TGTGCCAGCAGTCATACCTCGGGAGGGACAGAGGTAGAGACCCAGTACTTC. Translated, it gives CASSHTSGGTEVETQYF.

This clonotype came up a few times. This chain links TRBV5-1 with TRBJ2-3; 9 nucleotides line up with TRBD2. Germline CDR1 and CDR2: SGHRS and YFSETQ. This CDR3 comprises 14 residues. Unmatched junction bases numbered 7, after V lost 6 bases and J lost 5 bases. CDR3 loop: CASKRGAGGDTQYF. The CDR3 DNA is TGCGCCAGCAAGAGAGGAGCGGGAGGAGATACGCAGTATTTT.

The sample holds a few counts of this clonotype. The J gene is TRBJ2-2, the V gene TRBV6-2 or TRBV6-3, with 9 bases matching TRBD1. Losses at the gene ends were 2 bases for V and 7 bases for J; bases not matched to a gene: 8. CDR3 length: 16 amino acids. Germline-derived CDR1 and CDR2 are MNHEY and SVGEGT. CDR3 amino acids: CASSYPPGQGNGELFF. The CDR3 nucleotides read TGTGCCAGCAGTTACCCCCCGGGACAGGGCAACGGGGAGCTGTTTTTT.

This clonotype came up once. The CDR3 reads CASSQGAGSHEQYF. The CDR3 coding sequence is TGTGCCAGCAGCCAAGGTGCAGGGTCCCACGAGCAGTACTTC. V usage is TRBV3-1 and J usage is TRBJ2-7; weak D call: TRBD1 (5 bases). The germline V gene has CDR1 LGHDT and CDR2 YNNKEL (reference sequence). The CDR3 totals 14 residues. Trimming cost V 1 base and J 5 bases, with 12 bases left between them.

This rearrangement joins TRBV20-1 to TRBJ2-3; 9 nucleotides match TRBD2. The CDR3 is made up of 16 amino acids. Germline CDR1 reads DFQATT; CDR2 reads SNEGSKA (reference sequence). Germline trimming cut 1 base from V and 3 bases from J; bases unmatched to any gene: 8. The CDR3 nucleotides read TGCAGTGCTAGAGTTCCGCGGGGGGGCCGGACAGATACGCAGTATTTT. Translating it yields CSARVPRGGRTDTQYF.

The chain has TRBV7-8 and TRBJ2-3; D is uncertain. Germline V gene sequence: CDR1 SGHVS, CDR2 FQNEAQ. The CDR3 is 15 residues long. V gave up 6 bases and J gave up 0 bases, with 13 bases separating them. The CDR3 region has the DNA TGTGCCAGCAGACCTAGGGCATCTAGCACAGATACGCAGTATTTT. Encoded protein: CASRPRASSTDTQYF.

The chain couples TRBV12-3 or TRBV12-4 to TRBJ2-2; D is undetermined. This CDR3 has 14 residues. The V gene lost 7 bases and the J gene lost 2 bases, with 11 bases spanning the gap. The CDR3 DNA reads TGTGCCAGCACCTTGGGCCCCAACACCGGGGAGCTGTTTTTT. It specifies CASTLGPNTGELFF.

This clonotype was seen many times. The CDR3 protein is CASSPPDRVFGANVLTF. The CDR3 region has the DNA TGTGCCAGCAGCCCCCCGGACAGGGTCTTTGGGGCCAACGTCCTGACTTTC. The chain combines TRBV12-3 or TRBV12-4 with TRBJ2-6; TRBD1 agrees at 8 bases. There are 17 residues in the CDR3. The V and J ends lost 6 bases and 3 bases, in that order; junction bases with no gene match: 10.

This clonotype appeared many times. J is TRBJ2-2 and V is TRBV15; a possible D gene is TRBD1 (6 bases). The CDR3 is made up of 17 amino acids. Germline CDR1 LNHNV, CDR2 YYDKDF (reference sequence). The germline V and J ends were trimmed by 0 bases and 1 base, with 12 bases remaining between them. In DNA form, the CDR3 reads TGTGCCACCAGCAGAGAATGGACAGATAAGAACACCGGGGAGCTGTTTTTT. Its translation: CATSREWTDKNTGELFF.

V is TRBV2 and J is TRBJ1-1, with D unresolved. This CDR3 is 15 amino acids long. V lost 7 bases and J 1 base, leaving 16 bases between the germline ends. The germline V gene encodes CDR1 SNHLY and CDR2 FYNNEI. The DNA for the CDR3 is TGTGCCAGCACATCGAGGGAGGTGGGGAACACTGAAGCTTTCTTT. This gives the protein CASTSREVGNTEAFF.

Of note for this clonotype: At one boundary the junction diverges from the germline segment, which might be a read error. V usage is TRBV7-9 and J usage is TRBJ2-7; 9 bases line up with TRBD1. CDR3 length equals 15 residues. Germline V lookup: CDR1 SEHNR, CDR2 FQNEAQ (reference sequence). The CDR3 loop is CASSSVTGGAVILHF. In DNA, the CDR3 is TGTGCCAGCAGCTCCGTCACAGGGGGCGCGGTAATCTTGCACTTC.

This clonotype was observed a few times. V and J are TRBV20-1 and TRBJ1-6, with unresolved D. V was shortened by 5 bases and J by 5 bases, with 19 bases between the two germline ends. The CDR3 covers 16 residues. The germline gives CDR1 DFQATT, CDR2 SNEGSKA (reference sequence). The CDR3 DNA reads as TGCAGTGCTCCCCCGGACGGCCTACGGGATAATTCACCCCTCCACTTT. Amino acids: CSAPPDGLRDNSPLHF.